Listed below are T cell receptor beta chains from one sample, sequenced in a study of cytomegalovirus exposure and HLA in healthy donors. TCRdb's copy holds only in-frame clones and misses some; the assay was immunoSEQ multiplex PCR. Of around 280,000 clones in the sample, over 85% were seen once. Sequencing was done on a sample of PBMCs. The origin of the receptors is a woman aged 18-29 years in good health and CMV-seronegative. CDR3s include the opening cysteine and the closing phenylalanine or tryptophan. The D gene is left open where the match is weak. Clone size is not always given. Where it is, it says once, few, many or a class for expanded clones.

clone size	D gene	V gene	J gene	CDR3 protein	CDR3 DNA
NA	NA	TRBV6-5	TRBJ1-2	CASSYYGGENGYTF	TGTGCCAGCAGTTACTACGGAGGTGAAAATGGCTACACCTTC
few	NA	TRBV30	TRBJ2-1	CAWRRTDNEQFF	TGTGCCTGGAGGCGGACAGACAATGAGCAGTTCTTC
NA	TRBD2	TRBV5-1	TRBJ2-2	CASFPGLAGDSGELFF	TGCGCCAGCTTCCCGGGACTAGCGGGGGATTCCGGGGAGCTGTTTTTT
NA	TRBD1	TRBV5-6	TRBJ1-2	CASSPGTAYYGYTF	TGTGCCAGCAGCCCCGGGACAGCTTACTATGGCTACACCTTC
once	TRBD2	TRBV10-3	TRBJ2-2	CATESGGLNTGELFF	TGTGCCACCGAGAGCGGGGGGCTAAACACCGGGGAGCTGTTTTTT
NA	NA	TRBV27	TRBJ2-1	CASSLSGNYNEQFF	TGTGCCAGCAGTTTATCCGGGAATTACAATGAGCAGTTCTTC
NA	TRBD2	TRBV27	TRBJ2-5	CASGLVGETQYF	TGTGCCAGCGGACTAGTGGGCGAGACCCAGTACTTC
NA	TRBD2	TRBV4-2	TRBJ2-7	CASSQVGTRSYEQYF	TGTGCCAGCAGCCAAGTTGGGACTAGATCCTACGAGCAGTACTTC
NA	NA	TRBV9	TRBJ1-1	CASSVEDKGFTMNTEAFF	TGTGCCAGCAGCGTAGAAGACAAGGGGTTTACTATGAACACTGAAGCTTTCTTT
few	NA	TRBV5-6	TRBJ2-1	CASSLGGYNEQFF	TGTGCCAGCAGCTTGGGCGGATACAATGAGCAGTTCTTC
NA	NA	TRBV10-3	TRBJ2-7	CAIMPTRVGEQYF	TGTGCCATCATGCCAACTCGAGTCGGCGAGCAGTACTTC
once	NA	TRBV6-5	TRBJ2-5	CASSYSGLETQYF	TGTGCCAGCAGTTACTCTGGCCTTGAGACCCAGTACTTC
NA	TRBD1	TRBV7-9	TRBJ2-7	CASSPPGQGAREQYF	TGTGCCAGCAGCCCCCCGGGACAGGGGGCGAGGGAGCAGTACTTC
once	NA	TRBV9	TRBJ2-3	CASSANSDTQYF	TGTGCCAGCAGCGCTAATTCAGATACGCAGTATTTT
NA	NA	TRBV2	TRBJ1-1	CASSEPLPGNTEAFF	TGTGCCAGCAGTGAACCTCTCCCGGGTAACACTGAAGCTTTCTTT
few	NA	TRBV13	TRBJ1-5	CASSTRDFQPQHF	TGTGCCAGCAGCACCAGGGATTTTCAGCCCCAGCATTTT